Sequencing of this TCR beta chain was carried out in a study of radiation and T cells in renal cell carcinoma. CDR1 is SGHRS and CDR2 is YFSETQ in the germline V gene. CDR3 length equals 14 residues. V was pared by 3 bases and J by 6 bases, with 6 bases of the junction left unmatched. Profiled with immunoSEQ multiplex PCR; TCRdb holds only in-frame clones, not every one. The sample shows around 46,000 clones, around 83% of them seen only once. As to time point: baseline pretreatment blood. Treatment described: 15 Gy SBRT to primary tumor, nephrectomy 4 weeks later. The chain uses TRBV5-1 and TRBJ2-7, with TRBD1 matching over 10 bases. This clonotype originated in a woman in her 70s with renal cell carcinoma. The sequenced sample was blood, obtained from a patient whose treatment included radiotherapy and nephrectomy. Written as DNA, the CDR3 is TGCGCCAGCAGCTCGACAGGGGGCGGTTTCGAGCAGTACTTC. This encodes CASSSTGGGFEQYF. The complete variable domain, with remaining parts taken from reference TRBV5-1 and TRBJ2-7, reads KAGVTQTPRYLIKTRGQQVTLSCSPISGHRSVSWYQQTPGQGLQFLFEYFSETQRNKGNFPGRFSGRQFSNSRSEMNVSTLELGDSALYLCASSSTGGGFEQYFGPGTRLTVT.